Listed below are T cell receptor beta chains from one sample, sequenced in a study of CD8 T cells in ankylosing spondylitis. TCRdb passed the 5' RACE reads through MiXCR, listing each CDR3 protein once. Of 200,000 to 250,000 distinct CDR3 sequences in the sample, roughly a tenth were seen once. The specimen was blood, either unsorted or a sorted T cell fraction (not recorded which). The receptors here all came from a male donor with ankylosing spondylitis or in good health (not recorded which). The CDR3 runs from the conserved cysteine through the conserved F or W. A D gene is named only where the DNA matches it firmly. The size of a clone is reported for some rows only, either as once, few or many, or as a class for expanded clones.

d_gene,j_gene,v_gene,abundance,CDR3aa,CDR3nt
.,TRBJ2-7,TRBV9,once,CASSVEGGTAYEQYF,TGTGCCAGCAGCGTAGAAGGAGGGACAGCCTACGAGCAGTACTTC
.,TRBJ2-1,TRBV7-2,few,CASSLVSRVVYNEQFF,TGTGCCAGCAGCTTAGTCAGTAGAGTCGTCTACAATGAGCAGTTCTTC
TRBD1,TRBJ1-4,TRBV6-1,.,CASDTGELRKLFF,TGTGCCAGCGATACAGGGGAATTGAGAAAACTGTTTTTT
.,TRBJ1-3,TRBV6-5,many,CASSYNTHSGNTIYF,TGTGCCAGCAGTTACAACACGCACTCTGGAAACACCATATATTTT
TRBD1,TRBJ2-3,TRBV6-1,many,CASIDRGREDTQYF,TGTGCCAGCATTGACAGGGGGCGGGAAGATACGCAGTATTTT
.,TRBJ1-2,TRBV6-1,many,CASSFRIYGYTF,TGTGCCAGCAGTTTTCGGATCTATGGCTACACCTTC
.,TRBJ2-5,TRBV3-1,many,CASSQVILRSQETQYF,TGTGCCAGCAGCCAAGTTATTCTAAGGAGCCAAGAGACCCAGTACTTC
.,TRBJ2-1,TRBV10-3,many,CAISDGDGRDEQFF,TGTGCCATCAGTGACGGGGACGGACGGGATGAGCAGTTCTTC
.,TRBJ1-2,TRBV5-6,many,CASSLGQAAGYGYTF,TGTGCCAGCAGCTTGGGGCAGGCCGCGGGTTATGGCTACACCTTC
.,TRBJ1-1,TRBV11-2,.,CASSPQAIRGAFF,TGTGCCAGCAGCCCACAGGCCATCCGAGGAGCTTTCTTT
.,TRBJ1-6,TRBV5-1,.,CASSLAGTKDSPLHF,TGCGCCAGCAGCTTGGCCGGGACTAAGGATTCACCCCTCCACTTT